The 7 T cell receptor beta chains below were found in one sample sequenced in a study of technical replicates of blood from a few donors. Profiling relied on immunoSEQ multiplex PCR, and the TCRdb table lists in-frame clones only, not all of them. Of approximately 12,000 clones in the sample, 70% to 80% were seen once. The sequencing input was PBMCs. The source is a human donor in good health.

For the CDR3, the DNA is TGTGCCAGCACCTACTACAATGAGCAGTTCTTC. Translating it yields CASTYYNEQFF. The chain joins TRBV6-6 to TRBJ2-1; unclear D gene. Trimming stripped 7 bases from V and 3 bases from J, with 4 bases between. The CDR3 loop spans 11 amino acids. Germline V lookup: CDR1 MNHNY, CDR2 SVGAGI (reference sequence).

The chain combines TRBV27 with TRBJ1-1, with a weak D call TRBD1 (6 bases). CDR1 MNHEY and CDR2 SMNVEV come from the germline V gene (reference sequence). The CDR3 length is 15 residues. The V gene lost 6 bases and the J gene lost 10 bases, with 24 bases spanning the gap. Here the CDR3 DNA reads TGTGCCAGCAGCAGGGGCGGTAGGGACCGTGAGGTAGCTTTCTTT. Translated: CASSRGGRDREVAFF.

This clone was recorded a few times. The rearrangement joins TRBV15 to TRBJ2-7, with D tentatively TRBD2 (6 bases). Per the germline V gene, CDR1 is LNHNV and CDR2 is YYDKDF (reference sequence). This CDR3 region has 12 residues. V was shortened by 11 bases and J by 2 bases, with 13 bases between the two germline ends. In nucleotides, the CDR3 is TGTGCCTCTTTGGGACTGACCTACGAGCAGTACTTC. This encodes CASLGLTYEQYF.

The CDR3 DNA reads TGTGCCAGCAGCCCTCAACAGGGTTCCTATGGCTACACCTTC. Its translation: CASSPQQGSYGYTF. The chain links TRBV7-8 to TRBJ1-2; D possibly corresponds to TRBD1 (6 bases). Germline lookup yields CDR1 SGHVS and CDR2 FQNEAQ. Deletions cut 5 bases from V and 4 bases from J, with 14 bases between. The CDR3 totals 14 residues.

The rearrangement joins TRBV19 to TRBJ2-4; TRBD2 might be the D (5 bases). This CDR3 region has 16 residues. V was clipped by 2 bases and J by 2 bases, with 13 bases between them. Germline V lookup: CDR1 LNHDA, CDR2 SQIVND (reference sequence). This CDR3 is CASSIPAAGTKNIQYF. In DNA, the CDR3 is TGTGCCAGTAGTATACCGGCTGCCGGGACCAAAAACATTCAGTACTTC. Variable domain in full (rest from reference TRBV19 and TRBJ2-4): DGGITQSPKYLFRKEGQNVTLSCEQNLNHDAMYWYRQDPGQGLRLIYYSQIVNDFQKGDIAEGYSVSREKKESFPLTVTSAQKNPTAFYLCASSIPAAGTKNIQYFGAGTRLSVL.

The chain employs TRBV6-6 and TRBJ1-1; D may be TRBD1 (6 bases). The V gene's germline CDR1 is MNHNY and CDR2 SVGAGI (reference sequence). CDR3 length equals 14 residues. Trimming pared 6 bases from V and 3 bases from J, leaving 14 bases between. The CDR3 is CASSYDRSYTEAFF. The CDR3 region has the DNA TGTGCCAGCAGCTACGACAGGTCTTACACTGAAGCTTTCTTT.

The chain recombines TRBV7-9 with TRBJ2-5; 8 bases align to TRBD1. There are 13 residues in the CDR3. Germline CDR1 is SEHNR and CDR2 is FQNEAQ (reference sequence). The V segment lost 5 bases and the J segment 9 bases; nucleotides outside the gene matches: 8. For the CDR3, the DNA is TGTGCCAGCAGCACCAGGACAGGGCCAGCCCAGTACTTC. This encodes CASSTRTGPAQYF.